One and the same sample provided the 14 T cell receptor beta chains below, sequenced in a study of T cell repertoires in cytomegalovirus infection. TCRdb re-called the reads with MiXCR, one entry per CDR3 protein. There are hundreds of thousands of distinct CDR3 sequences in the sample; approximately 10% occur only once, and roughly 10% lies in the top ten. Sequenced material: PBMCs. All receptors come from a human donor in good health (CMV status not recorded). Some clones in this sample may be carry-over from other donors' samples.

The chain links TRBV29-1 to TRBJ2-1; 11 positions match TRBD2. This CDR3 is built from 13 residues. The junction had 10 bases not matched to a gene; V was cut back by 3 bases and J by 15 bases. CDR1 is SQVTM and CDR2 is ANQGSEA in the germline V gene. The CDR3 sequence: CSVDRSGRAGGFF. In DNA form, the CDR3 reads TGCAGCGTTGATCGTAGCGGGAGGGCCGGGGGGTTCTTC.

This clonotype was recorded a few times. CDR3 bases: TGCAGTGCTCCTAGCGGGAGGGCCAAGTCTGAGGATACGCAGTATTTT. Protein: CSAPSGRAKSEDTQYF. J is TRBJ2-3 and V is TRBV20-1, with TRBD2 identical over 12 bases. The junction had 12 bases not matched to a gene; V was cut back by 5 bases and J by 6 bases. Germline V lookup: CDR1 DFQATT, CDR2 SNEGSKA (reference sequence). The CDR3 spans 16 residues.

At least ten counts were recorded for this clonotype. The CDR3 nucleotides are TGTGCCAGCAGCTTAAAGGGACTAGACCTGAATGAGCAGTTCTTC. As protein: CASSLKGLDLNEQFF. The V and J genes are TRBV7-3 and TRBJ2-1; 8 bases are shared with TRBD2. Germline V gives CDR1 SGHTA, CDR2 FQGTGA. With 1 base clipped from V and 7 bases from J, the junction kept 6 bases outside the gene matches. The CDR3 is 15 amino acids.

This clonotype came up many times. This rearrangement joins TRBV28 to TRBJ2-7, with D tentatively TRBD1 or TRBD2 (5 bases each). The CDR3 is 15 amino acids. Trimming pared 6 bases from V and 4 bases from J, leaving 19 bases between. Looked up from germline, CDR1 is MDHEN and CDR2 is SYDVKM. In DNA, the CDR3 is TGTGCCAGCAGCCACCCGGGACCCAGAGGTTACGAGCAGTACTTC. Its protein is CASSHPGPRGYEQYF.

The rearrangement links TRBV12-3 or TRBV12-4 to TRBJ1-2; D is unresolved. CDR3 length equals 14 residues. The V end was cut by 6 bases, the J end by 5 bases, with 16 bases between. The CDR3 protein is CASRPRREGYGYTF. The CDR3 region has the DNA TGTGCCAGCAGACCCCGCAGAGAAGGGTATGGCTACACCTTC.

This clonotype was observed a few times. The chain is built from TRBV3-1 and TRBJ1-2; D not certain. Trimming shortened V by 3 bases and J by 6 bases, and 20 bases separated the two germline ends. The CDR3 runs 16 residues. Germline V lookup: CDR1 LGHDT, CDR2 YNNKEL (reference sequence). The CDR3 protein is CASSHYRELNPDGYTF. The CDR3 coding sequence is TGTGCCAGCAGCCACTATCGGGAGTTGAACCCCGATGGCTACACCTTC.

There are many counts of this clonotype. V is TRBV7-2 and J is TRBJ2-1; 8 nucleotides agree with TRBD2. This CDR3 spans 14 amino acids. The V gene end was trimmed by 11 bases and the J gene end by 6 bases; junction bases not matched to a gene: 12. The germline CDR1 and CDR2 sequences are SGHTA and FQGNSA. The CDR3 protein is CAAEPGLGINEQFF. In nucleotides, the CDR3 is TGTGCCGCCGAACCGGGACTAGGGATCAATGAGCAGTTCTTC.

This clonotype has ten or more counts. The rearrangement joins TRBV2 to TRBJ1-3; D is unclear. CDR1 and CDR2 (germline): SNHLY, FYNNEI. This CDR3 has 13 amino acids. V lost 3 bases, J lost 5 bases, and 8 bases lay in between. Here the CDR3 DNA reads TGTGCCAGCAGTGACGGTGGCCGAAACACCATATATTTT. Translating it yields CASSDGGRNTIYF.

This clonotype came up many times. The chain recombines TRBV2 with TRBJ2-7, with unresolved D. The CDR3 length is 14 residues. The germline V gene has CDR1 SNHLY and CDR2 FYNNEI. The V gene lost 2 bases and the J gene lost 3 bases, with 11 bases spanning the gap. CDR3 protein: CASSESLTLYEQYF. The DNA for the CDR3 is TGTGCCAGCAGTGAATCGCTGACCCTCTACGAGCAGTACTTC.

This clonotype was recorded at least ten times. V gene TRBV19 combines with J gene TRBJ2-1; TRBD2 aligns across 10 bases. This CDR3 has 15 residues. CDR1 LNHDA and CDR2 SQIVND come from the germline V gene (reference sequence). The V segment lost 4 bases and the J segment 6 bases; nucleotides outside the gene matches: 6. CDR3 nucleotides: TGTGCCAGTAGTACCTCTAGCGGGAGAGGCAATGAGCAGTTCTTC. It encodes CASSTSSGRGNEQFF.

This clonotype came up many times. CDR3 region: CASAGVWTDTQYF. The CDR3 DNA reads as TGTGCCAGCGCGGGGGTGTGGACAGATACGCAGTATTTT. The chain is built from TRBV10-3 and TRBJ2-3; 7 nucleotides align to TRBD2. The CDR3 has 13 amino acids. Per the germline V gene, CDR1 is ENHRY and CDR2 is SYGVKD. V gave up 10 bases and J gave up 3 bases; unmatched junction bases: 7.

This CDR3 is CASSLGGDAYEQYF. The CDR3 DNA follows: TGTGCCAGCAGCTTAGGCGGGGACGCCTACGAGCAGTACTTC. The V gene is TRBV7-9, the J gene TRBJ2-7; D is possibly TRBD2 (6 bases). Germline V gives CDR1 SEHNR, CDR2 FQNEAQ (reference sequence). The CDR3 covers 14 residues. The V end was cut by 1 base, the J end by 2 bases, with 9 bases between.

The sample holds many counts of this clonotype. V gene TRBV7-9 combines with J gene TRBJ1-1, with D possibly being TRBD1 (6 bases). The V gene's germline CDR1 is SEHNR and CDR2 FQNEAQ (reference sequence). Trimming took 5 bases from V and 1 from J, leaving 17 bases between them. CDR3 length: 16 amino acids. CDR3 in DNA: TGTGCCAGCAGCAACCGGCAGGGGACGGGGAACACTGAAGCTTTCTTT. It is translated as CASSNRQGTGNTEAFF. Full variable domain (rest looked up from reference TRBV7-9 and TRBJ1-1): DTGVSQNPRHKITKRGQNVTFRCDPISEHNRLYWYRQTLGQGPEFLTYFQNEAQLEKSRLLSDRFSAERPKGSFSTLEIQRTEQGDSAMYLCASSNRQGTGNTEAFFGQGTRLTVV.

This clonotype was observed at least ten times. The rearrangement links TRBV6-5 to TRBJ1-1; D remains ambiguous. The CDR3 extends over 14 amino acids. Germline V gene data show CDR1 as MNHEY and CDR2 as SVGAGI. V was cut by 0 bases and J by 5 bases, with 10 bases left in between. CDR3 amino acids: CASSYSEGRTEAFF. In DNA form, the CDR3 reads TGTGCCAGCAGTTACTCGGAAGGGAGGACTGAAGCTTTCTTT.